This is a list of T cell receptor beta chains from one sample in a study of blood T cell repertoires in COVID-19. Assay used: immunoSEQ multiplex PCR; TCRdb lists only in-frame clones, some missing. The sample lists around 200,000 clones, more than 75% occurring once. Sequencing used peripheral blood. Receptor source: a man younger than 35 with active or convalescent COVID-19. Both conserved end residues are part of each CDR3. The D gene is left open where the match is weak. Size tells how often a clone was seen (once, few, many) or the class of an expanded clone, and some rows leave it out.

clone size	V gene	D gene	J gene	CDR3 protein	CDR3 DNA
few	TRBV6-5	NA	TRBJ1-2	CASSYLFRLNYGYTF	TGTGCCAGCAGTTACCTCTTTCGCCTAAACTATGGCTACACCTTC
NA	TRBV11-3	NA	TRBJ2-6	CASSLGGAGANVLTF	TGTGCCAGCAGCTTAGGGGGAGCTGGGGCCAACGTCCTGACTTTC
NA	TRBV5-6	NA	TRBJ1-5	CASSFWQGLTYSNQPQHF	TGTGCCAGCAGCTTCTGGCAGGGCCTGACTTATAGCAATCAGCCCCAGCATTTT
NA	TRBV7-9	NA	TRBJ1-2	CASSPTTGIGYTF	TGTGCCAGCAGCCCAACCACAGGTATCGGCTACACCTTC
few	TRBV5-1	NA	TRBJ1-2	CASSSGNYGYTF	TGCGCCAGCAGCTCAGGGAACTATGGCTACACCTTC
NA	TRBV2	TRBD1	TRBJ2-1	CASRGGAYNEQFF	TGTGCCAGCAGAGGGGGCGCCTACAATGAGCAGTTCTTC
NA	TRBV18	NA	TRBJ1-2	CASSPILDSNYGYTF	TGTGCCAGCTCACCAATTTTAGACAGTAACTATGGCTACACCTTC
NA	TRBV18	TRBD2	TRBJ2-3	CASSPQSGSDTQYF	TGTGCCAGCTCACCGCAAAGCGGGAGTGATACGCAGTATTTT
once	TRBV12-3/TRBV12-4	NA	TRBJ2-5	CASSIERKTQYF	TGTGCCAGTTCCATTGAGCGGAAGACCCAGTACTTC
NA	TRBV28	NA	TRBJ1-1	CASTPGGRWAEAFF	TGTGCCAGCACCCCCGGAGGCCGTTGGGCTGAAGCTTTCTTT
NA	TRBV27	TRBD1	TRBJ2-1	CASSDRDGPGSYNEQFF	TGTGCCAGCAGTGACAGGGATGGCCCCGGCTCCTACAATGAGCAGTTCTTC
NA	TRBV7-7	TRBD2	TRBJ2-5	CASSPGTSGRDTQETQYF	TGTGCCAGCAGCCCCGGGACTAGCGGGAGGGACACCCAAGAGACCCAGTACTTC
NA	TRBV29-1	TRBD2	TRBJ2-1	CSVAGGLAGGNNEQFF	TGCAGCGTTGCTGGCGGACTAGCGGGAGGGAACAATGAGCAGTTCTTC
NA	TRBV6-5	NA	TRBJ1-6	CASSYSKARGNSPLHF	TGTGCCAGCAGTTACTCGAAAGCGCGAGGGAATTCACCCCTCCACTTT
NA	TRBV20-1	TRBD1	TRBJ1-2	CSASNQGVGYTF	TGCAGTGCTAGTAACCAGGGGGTTGGCTACACCTTC
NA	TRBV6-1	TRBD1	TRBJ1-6	CASSDWTGAGYNSPLHF	TGTGCCAGCAGTGATTGGACAGGGGCGGGCTATAATTCACCCCTCCACTTT